Given below is one T cell receptor beta chain in context. The antigen is not known. This record comes from a study of Ad26.COV2.S vaccination and SARS-CoV-2 variants. Study overall: Participants got Ad26.COV2.S intramuscularly, once or twice 56 days apart.

The treatment was: roughly 20 received Ad26.COV2.S at low or high dose, single or two shots; five or six received placebo; per-sample allocation not given. Each sample was drawn 63 days after the first injection (of vaccine or placebo). Germline trimming cut 6 bases from V and 5 bases from J; bases unmatched to any gene: 7. Germline values: CDR1 SGHAT, CDR2 FQNNGV. The length of the CDR3 is 13 residues. Sequencing used immunoSEQ multiplex PCR; TCRdb keeps in-frame clones, though not all of them. The sample has around 400,000 clones, approximately 90% seen once. Findings and limits, study-wide: Placebo recipients and vaccine recipients were similar in non-spike TCR breadth.

The receptor was derived from a person aged 18 to 65 who received the Ad26.COV2.S COVID-19 vaccine or a placebo. V and J are TRBV11-2 and TRBJ2-7; TRBD1 matches at 7 bases. The sequenced sample was peripheral blood, obtained in a trial of Ad26.COV2.S vaccine versus placebo. The DNA of the CDR3 is TGTGCCAGCAGACAGGGGAATTTGAACGAGCAGTACTTC. Translating gives CASRQGNLNEQYF.